The T cell receptor beta chain under discussion was sequenced for a study of blood T cells in healthy people across ages. In the study overall: Through template switching, about one barcoded beta molecule was captured per two T cells, as measured in model experiments. Whole-study findings and limits: Naive T cell percentage by flow cytometry tracked strongly with beta diversity. Higher diversity and more naive CD4+ cells were features of long-lived donors, compared to aged donors.

In its sample, this clonotype was seen a few times. The antigen is not known. With a J-beta primer mix and a sample-barcoded 5' primer, a second PCR ran about 7 to 11 cycles. Every cDNA molecule bore a tag from a template-switch adaptor containing 12 random nucleotides. One entry per CDR3 protein, called by TCRdb with MiXCR from the 5' RACE reads. The sample comprises some 1,500,000 distinct CDR3 sequences, 35% to 45% of which are singletons, and around 4% rests with the top ten. The junction had 6 bases not matched to a gene; V was cut back by 2 bases and J by 4 bases. The germline CDR1 and CDR2 sequences are SGHTA and FQGNSA. The CDR3 has 15 amino acids.

Sequencing input: blood. The rearrangement joins TRBV7-2 to TRBJ2-3; 7 bases align to TRBD2. The sequence was obtained from a woman aged 18-35 years in good health. The CDR3 sequence: CASSLSSGAADTQYF. The CDR3 DNA reads as TGTGCCAGCAGCTTATCGAGCGGGGCAGCAGATACGCAGTATTTT.